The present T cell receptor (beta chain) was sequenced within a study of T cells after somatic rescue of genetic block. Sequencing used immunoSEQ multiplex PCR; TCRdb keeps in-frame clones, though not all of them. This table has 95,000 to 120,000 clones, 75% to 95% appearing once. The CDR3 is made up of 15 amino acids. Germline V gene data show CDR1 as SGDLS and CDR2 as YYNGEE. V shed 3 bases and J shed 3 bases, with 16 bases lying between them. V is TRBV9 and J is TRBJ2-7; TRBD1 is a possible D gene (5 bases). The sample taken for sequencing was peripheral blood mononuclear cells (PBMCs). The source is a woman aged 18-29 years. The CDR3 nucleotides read TGTGCCAGCAGCGCCGGATCCGGTGACAGCTACGAGCAGTACTTC. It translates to CASSAGSGDSYEQYF.